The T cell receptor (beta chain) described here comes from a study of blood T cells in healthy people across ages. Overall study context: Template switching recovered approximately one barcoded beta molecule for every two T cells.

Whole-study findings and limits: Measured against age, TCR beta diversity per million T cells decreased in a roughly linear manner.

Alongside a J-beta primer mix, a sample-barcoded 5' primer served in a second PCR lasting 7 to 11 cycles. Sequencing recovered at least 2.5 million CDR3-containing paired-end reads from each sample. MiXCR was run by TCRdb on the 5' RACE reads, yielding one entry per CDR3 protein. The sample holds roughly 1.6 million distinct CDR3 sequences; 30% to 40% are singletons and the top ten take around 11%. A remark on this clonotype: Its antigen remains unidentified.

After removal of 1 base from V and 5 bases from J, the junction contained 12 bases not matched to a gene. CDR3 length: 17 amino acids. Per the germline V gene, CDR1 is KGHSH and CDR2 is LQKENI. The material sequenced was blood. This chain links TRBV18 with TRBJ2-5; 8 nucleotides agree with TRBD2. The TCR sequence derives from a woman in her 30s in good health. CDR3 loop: CASSPRRTREGRETQYF. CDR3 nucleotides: TGTGCCAGCTCACCACGCAGGACCCGGGAGGGCCGGGAGACCCAGTACTTC.